This T cell receptor beta chain was profiled in a study of cytomegalovirus exposure and HLA in healthy donors (dated by TCRdb to about 2017). For the wider study: According to a later analysis, the approximately 120 validation repertoires were produced on the same platform as the 666 repertoires of the first cohort. The study aimed to test whether signatures of past pathogen exposure could be identified by cataloging public T cell receptors. A separate validation cohort of approximately 130 different subjects was used in addition to the 666-subject first cohort. To predict cytomegalovirus infection status, the study combined high-throughput TCR immunosequencing, statistical association of individual TCRs with disease status, and machine learning. Findings and caveats that apply to the study as a whole: In vitro tests confirmed that a few of the cytomegalovirus-associated TCR beta chains recognize cytomegalovirus antigens. According to the authors, the approach could potentially be generalized to other disease states and immunological phenotypes. While some public TCRs were present in many individuals, most TCR sequences turned up only very rarely across donors. Of the cluster scores, 85% to 95% were above 0 in a later analysis, which found that TCRs clustered in the first cohort also tended to co-occur in the roughly 130 validation repertoires. A later analysis lacked HLA typing for the validation cohort, so it scored co-occurrence in that cohort across all 110 or so repertoires. A total of roughly 160 TCR beta chains were listed by the study as associated with cytomegalovirus. In both the original and validation cohorts, the classifier was reported to diagnose cytomegalovirus status with high specificity and sensitivity.

The donors belonged to the validation cohort of 90 to 150 subjects, which was separate from the approximately 700-subject first cohort. The CDR3 runs 12 residues from the cysteine to the phenylalanine. Here the CDR3 DNA is all that survives: 36 bases in frame from base 1. V is shortened by 5 bases, J by 6 bases, and the region joining them spans 7 bases. Based on the germline V gene, the CDR1 and CDR2 sequences are SGHAT and FQNNGV. On this clone: No antigen is known for it. No qualities accompany the bases; no much larger clone lies one base away. The same CDR3 also results from other DNA sequences found in this sample.

The library was obtained by the immunoSEQ multiplex PCR assay. The paper's processing steps were these. A statistical classification framework was built for diagnosing cytomegalovirus status from the catalog of TCR beta chain sequences. The table comes from immuneACCESS by way of TCRdb, which keeps in-frame sequences with V and J called. Part of the clones is missing from these tables; in studies checked, under half for an unresolved V gene and the rest for unknown reasons. The V and J calls and the clone size are those of that table, but D and trimming were determined from the DNA. In this sample the table shows 250,000 to 300,000 clones, about 90% of which occur a single time. The ten most abundant clones make up 0.3% to 0.4% of the sample.

In this chain, TRBV11-2 is recombined with TRBJ2-2; the D gene lacks a confident call. This TCR derives from a woman aged 18-29 years in good health and CMV-seronegative. What was sequenced was PBMCs. The CDR3 is CASSPGSGELFF. Here is the DNA: TGTGCCAGCAGCCCTGGCTCCGGGGAGCTGTTTTTT.